This T cell receptor beta chain is from a study of blood T cell repertoires in COVID-19. Profiled with immunoSEQ multiplex PCR; TCRdb holds only in-frame clones, not every one. This sample has around 170,000 clones, with 88% found just once. From germline, CDR1 is LNHDA and CDR2 SQIVND (reference sequence). The CDR3 consists of 14 residues. Trimming took 5 bases from V and 5 from J, leaving 15 bases between them. This receptor was taken from a young woman who had recovered from COVID-19. This chain links TRBV19 with TRBJ2-5; D is possibly TRBD1 (6 bases). The sample consisted of PBMCs or T cells enriched from blood (not recorded which). The CDR3 loop reads CASSPLGGGETQYF. CDR3 sequence (DNA): TGTGCCAGTAGTCCTCTAGGGGGTGGGGAGACCCAGTACTTC. Full variable domain (missing parts from reference TRBV19 and TRBJ2-5): DGGITQSPKYLFRKEGQNVTLSCEQNLNHDAMYWYRQDPGQGLRLIYYSQIVNDFQKGDIAEGYSVSREKKESFPLTVTSAQKNPTAFYLCASSPLGGGETQYFGPGTRLLVL.